What follows are 3 T cell receptor beta chains derived from one specimen sequenced in a study of human T cells and chemical hapten exposure. Time point given: patch test 3, about 24 weeks after DPC sensitization. The treatment was: therapeutic diphenylcyclopropenone sensitization with weekly scalp DPC. In TCRdb, the RACE reads were re-called with MiXCR into one record per CDR3 protein. The sample includes tens of thousands of distinct CDR3 sequences, more than 9.5% of them seen just once. Sample: whole blood, taken in connection with sensitization to the hapten diphenylcyclopropenone (DPC). These receptors came from a woman aged 40 to 50 with alopecia areata. Some clones in this sample may be carry-over from other donors' samples.

This clonotype was detected a few times. The chain is built from TRBV6-5 and TRBJ1-3; 11 bases fit TRBD1. The CDR3 runs to 18 residues. The ends lost 7 bases at V and 0 bases at J; junction bases unmatched: 11. Germline lookup yields CDR1 MNHEY and CDR2 SVGAGI. The CDR3 region is CASTHGGTGGDSGNTIYF. DNA for the CDR3: TGTGCCAGCACCCATGGGGGGACAGGGGGTGACTCTGGAAACACCATATATTTT.

This clonotype was seen at least ten times. The chain carries TRBV10-3 and TRBJ2-5; D possibly corresponds to TRBD2 (7 bases). The CDR3 is 13 amino acids. Germline V gives CDR1 ENHRY, CDR2 SYGVKD. Between the trimmed V and J ends, which lost 9 bases and 5 bases, there was a span of 16 bases. CDR3 in DNA: TGTGCCATTCAGGGCCGGGGGGCCGAGACCCAGTACTTC. This codes for CAIQGRGAETQYF.

V usage is TRBV6-6 and J usage is TRBJ1-5; D remains unclear. V dropped 6 bases and J dropped 1 base, with 10 bases sitting between them. The CDR3 loop spans 14 amino acids. Germline CDR1 is MNHNY and CDR2 is SVGAGI (reference sequence). The CDR3 sequence is CASRIPESNQPQHF. The CDR3 DNA sequence: TGTGCCAGCAGGATCCCGGAAAGCAATCAGCCCCAGCATTTT.